The source of this T cell receptor (beta chain) is a study of blood T cell repertoires in COVID-19. Whole-study context: Acute and convalescent COVID-19 specimens originated in the United States, Italy and Spain. PBMCs, B-cell-depleted T cells, or T cells were the source of the cDNA or gDNA that made up the material.

Enrolment of Seattle patients took place during active infection, and they were followed longitudinally. This clone was recorded a few times. Study processing details: Cell counts per sample came from amplifying reference gene primers. Some clones are missing from TCRdb's copy, which holds only in-frame ones; the method was immunoSEQ multiplex PCR. The V and J calls and the clone size are those of that table, but D and trimming were determined from the DNA. The sample has fewer than 300,000 clones, approximately 85% seen once. Input material: peripheral blood. The source of this sequence is a human donor with COVID-19, enrolled during active disease. The donor label of this sample is uncertain.

The CDR3 coding sequence is TGTGCCACCCTCCCCGTAGGGGTAGGGTTCTATGGCTACACCTTC. Translating it yields CATLPVGVGFYGYTF. The chain is built from TRBV19 and TRBJ1-2, with a weak D call TRBD1 (5 bases). The CDR3 is made up of 15 amino acids. V lost 10 bases and J lost 4, with 22 bases in between. Germline assignment: CDR1 LNHDA and CDR2 SQIVND (reference sequence).